One sample yielded the 28 T cell receptor beta chains listed below, sequenced in a study of cytomegalovirus exposure and HLA in healthy donors. 60 Vbeta and 13 Jbeta primers were used in PCR. The repertoire was sequenced with immunoSEQ multiplex PCR; TCRdb's copy has only in-frame clones and lacks some. Here the sample spans fewer than 250,000 clones, 76% being singletons. Sequenced material: PBMCs. The source is a man between 18 and 35 years old in good health and CMV-seronegative.

This chain uses TRBV5-6 with TRBJ1-2, with TRBD1 matching over 9 bases. Losses at the gene ends were 4 bases for V and 8 bases for J; bases not matched to a gene: 9. This CDR3 contains 14 residues. The germline CDR1 and CDR2 sequences are SGHDT and YYEEEE. The CDR3 nucleotides read TGTGCCAGCAGCATCGGGACAGGGTTATCCGGCTACACCTTC. This encodes CASSIGTGLSGYTF.

The rearrangement joins TRBV6-5 to TRBJ2-3; TRBD2 matches at 10 bases. CDR3 size: 16 residues. V was pared by 0 bases and J by 0 bases, with 0 bases of the junction left unmatched. Germline V gene lookup returns CDR1 MNHEY and CDR2 SVGAGI. For the CDR3, the DNA is TGTGCCAGCAGTTACTCGACTAGCGGGAGCACAGATACGCAGTATTTT. Its translation: CASSYSTSGSTDTQYF.

The sample holds one count of this clone. In DNA form, the CDR3 reads TGTGCCATCGGGGGGGACTATGGCTACACCTTC. This translates into CAIGGDYGYTF. V usage is TRBV10-3 and J usage is TRBJ1-2; TRBD1 might be the D (5 bases). Trimming took off 8 bases at V and 3 bases at J, with 7 bases between the two ends. Germline V gene sequence: CDR1 ENHRY, CDR2 SYGVKD. The CDR3 extends over 11 amino acids.

This clone has just a few counts. The rearrangement joins TRBV7-2 to TRBJ1-5; D remains unclear. Trimming cost V 1 base and J 1 base, with 5 bases left between them. The CDR3 runs 14 residues. CDR1 and CDR2 (germline): SGHTA, FQGNSA. The CDR3 DNA follows: TGTGCCAGCAGCTTAGTATCGAGCAATCAGCCCCAGCATTTT. Translating it yields CASSLVSSNQPQHF.

The chain links TRBV5-6 to TRBJ1-1, with 8 nucleotides matching TRBD1. V lost 2 bases to trimming and J lost 4 bases; unmatched junction nucleotides: 7. Germline V gene sequence: CDR1 SGHDT, CDR2 YYEEEE. The CDR3 has 15 residues. The CDR3 protein is CASSFGTGSFTEAFF. CDR3 coding DNA: TGTGCCAGCAGCTTCGGGACAGGATCTTTCACTGAAGCTTTCTTT. Combining the CDR3 with reference TRBV5-6 and TRBJ1-1 gives the whole variable domain DAGVTQSPTHLIKTRGQQVTLRCSPKSGHDTVSWYQQALGQGPQFIFQYYEEEERQRGNFPDRFSGHQFPNYSSELNVNALLLGDSALYLCASSFGTGSFTEAFFGQGTRLTVV.

The CDR3 is CASSFGSRETQYF. CDR3 coding DNA: TGTGCCAGCAGCTTCGGGAGTCGGGAGACCCAGTACTTC. This rearrangement joins TRBV11-1 to TRBJ2-5; TRBD2 is a possible D gene (6 bases). This CDR3 region has 13 residues. Deletions cut 3 bases from V and 5 bases from J, with 10 bases between. Germline CDR1 SGHAT, CDR2 FQDESV (reference sequence). The whole variable domain, filled in from reference TRBV11-1 and TRBJ2-5, reads EAEVAQSPRYKITEKSQAVAFWCDPISGHATLYWYRQILGQGPELLVQFQDESVVDDSQLPKDRFSAERLKGVDSTLKIQPAELGDSAMYLCASSFGSRETQYFGPGTRLLVL.

The rearrangement joins TRBV4-1 to TRBJ1-5; D gene uncertain. The germline gives CDR1 MGHRA, CDR2 YSYEKL. The CDR3 is 16 residues long. Trimming pared 0 bases from V and 3 bases from J, leaving 12 bases between. The CDR3 is CASSQDRLTLNQPQHF. DNA for the CDR3: TGCGCCAGCAGCCAAGATCGGCTGACACTCAATCAGCCCCAGCATTTT.

V and J are TRBV28 and TRBJ2-7; 9 nucleotides match TRBD1. V dropped 4 bases and J dropped 5; count of bases not matched to a gene: 9. This CDR3 spans 15 amino acids. Germline loops: CDR1 MDHEN, CDR2 SYDVKM. The CDR3 here is CASSSGGTGKDEQYF. In DNA form, the CDR3 reads TGTGCCAGCAGTTCCGGGGGGACAGGGAAGGACGAGCAGTACTTC.

This clone was observed a handful of times. The rearrangement joins TRBV19 to TRBJ1-5, with 7 positions matching TRBD1. There are 14 residues in the CDR3. Germline lookup yields CDR1 LNHDA and CDR2 SQIVND (reference sequence). Trimming took 7 bases from V and 7 from J; bases not matched to a gene: 10. CDR3 DNA: TGTGCCAGTAACATCTTACAGGGGCCCCAGCCCCAGCATTTT. This sequence encodes CASNILQGPQPQHF.

V usage is TRBV5-8 and J usage is TRBJ2-3, with D unresolved. The V and J ends lost 1 base and 6 bases respectively, with 9 bases between them. Germline V gives CDR1 SGHTS, CDR2 YDEGEE. The CDR3 length is 13 residues. CDR3 sequence (DNA): TGTGCCAGCAGCTTGAATAAAGAGGATACGCAGTATTTT. Protein product: CASSLNKEDTQYF. Looking up the rest from reference TRBV5-8 and TRBJ2-3 gives the full variable domain: EAGVTQSPTHLIKTRGQQATLRCSPISGHTSVYWYQQALGLGLQFLLWYDEGEERNRGNFPPRFSGRQFPNYSSELNVNALELEDSALYLCASSLNKEDTQYFGPGTRLTVL.

This sequence joins TRBV27 and TRBJ1-4, with 8 nucleotides matching TRBD1. J gave up 0 bases and V 8 bases, and 2 bases lay outside the gene matches. In germline, CDR1 is MNHEY, CDR2 SMNVEV (reference sequence). There are 14 residues in the CDR3. The CDR3 nucleotides read TGTGCCAGCCAGGGGGCAGCAACTAATGAAAAACTGTTTTTT. This gives the protein CASQGAATNEKLFF.

The CDR3 region is CASSLDRLNYGYTF. The DNA of the CDR3 is TGTGCCAGCAGCTTGGACAGGCTCAACTATGGCTACACCTTC. This chain uses TRBV5-6 with TRBJ1-2; D possibly corresponds to TRBD1 (5 bases). Germline V gives CDR1 SGHDT, CDR2 YYEEEE. Trimming stripped 0 bases from V and 2 bases from J, with 8 bases between. CDR3 length: 14 amino acids.

This clone has only one observation. V and J are TRBV7-3 and TRBJ2-6; the match to TRBD1 covers 9 bases. The CDR3 consists of 14 residues. V dropped 2 bases and J dropped 15; count of bases not matched to a gene: 8. Germline-derived CDR1 and CDR2 are SGHTA and FQGTGA. Here the CDR3 reads CASSLSRDRVDLTF. CDR3 DNA sequence: TGTGCCAGCAGCTTATCGCGGGACAGGGTCGACCTGACTTTC.

The CDR3 coding sequence is TGTGCCAGCAGCGATCAGGGTGACACTGAAGCTTTCTTT. Translation gives CASSDQGDTEAFF. The chain has TRBV2 and TRBJ1-1, with D perhaps TRBD1 (5 bases). Looked up from germline, CDR1 is SNHLY and CDR2 is FYNNEI. Trimming cost V 6 bases and J 3 bases, with 11 bases left between them. There are 13 residues in the CDR3.

The rearrangement joins TRBV20-1 to TRBJ2-1; D not resolved. The ends were cut back, 7 bases at V and 5 bases at J, with 9 bases in the middle. The CDR3 consists of 11 residues. From germline, CDR1 is DFQATT and CDR2 SNEGSKA (reference sequence). The CDR3 DNA reads TGCAGTGTATCAGGAAACAATGAGCAGTTCTTC. It is translated as CSVSGNNEQFF.

The chain has TRBV21-1 and TRBJ2-7; TRBD2, the table's D call, lacks a check against the DNA. TRBV21-1 is a listed pseudogene. This CDR3 is built from 15 residues. The CDR3, as DNA: TGTGCCAGCAGCATCCAGACTAGCGGGAGCTACGAGCAGTACTTC. Its protein is CASSIQTSGSYEQYF.

V usage is TRBV14 and J usage is TRBJ2-1; 8 positions agree with TRBD2. Germline CDR1 is SGHDN and CDR2 is FVKESK. V lost 2 bases, J lost 4 bases, and 4 bases stayed unmatched. This CDR3 has 15 amino acids. Here the CDR3 DNA reads TGTGCCAGCAGCCAACAACTAGCGGTGTACAATGAGCAGTTCTTC. As protein: CASSQQLAVYNEQFF.

The chain couples TRBV11-2 to TRBJ2-5, with a possible D match to TRBD2 (7 bases). V shed 1 base and J shed 0 bases, with 21 bases lying between them. This CDR3 comprises 19 residues. CDR1 and CDR2 (germline): SGHAT, FQNNGV. The CDR3 region is CASSLVSAGVGGYQETQYF. CDR3 nucleotide sequence: TGTGCCAGCAGCTTAGTATCGGCGGGAGTAGGGGGGTACCAAGAGACCCAGTACTTC.

The V and J genes are TRBV5-1 and TRBJ1-5; D uncertain. V was clipped by 0 bases and J by 0 bases, with 7 bases between them. The CDR3 has 15 amino acids. Germline CDR1 is SGHRS and CDR2 is YFSETQ. The CDR3 DNA reads TGCGCCAGCAGCTTGGCAGCGGATAGCAATCAGCCCCAGCATTTT. It encodes CASSLAADSNQPQHF. Variable domain in full (rest from reference TRBV5-1 and TRBJ1-5): KAGVTQTPRYLIKTRGQQVTLSCSPISGHRSVSWYQQTPGQGLQFLFEYFSETQRNKGNFPGRFSGRQFSNSRSEMNVSTLELGDSALYLCASSLAADSNQPQHFGDGTRLSIL.

The chain links TRBV2 to TRBJ1-4; D is undetermined. V lost 6 bases, J lost 5 bases, and 13 bases lay in between. Germline V gene lookup returns CDR1 SNHLY and CDR2 FYNNEI. The CDR3 runs 14 residues. The CDR3 DNA follows: TGTGCCAGCAGGATCGGGAACTCGAATGAAAAACTGTTTTTT. It encodes CASRIGNSNEKLFF.

The chain couples TRBV6-5 to TRBJ2-7; 11 positions match TRBD1. Per germline, CDR1 MNHEY and CDR2 SVGAGI. Trimming cost V 2 bases and J 2 bases; bases outside gene matches: 2. The CDR3 consists of 15 residues. The CDR3 DNA reads TGTGCCAGCAGTTACCGGGACAGGGGGACCTACGAGCAGTACTTC. It specifies CASSYRDRGTYEQYF.

The chain joins TRBV2 to TRBJ2-5, with unresolved D. Deletions cut 5 bases from V and 2 bases from J, with 9 bases between. The CDR3 loop spans 13 amino acids. CDR1 is SNHLY and CDR2 is FYNNEI in the germline V gene. This CDR3 reads CASSWRIQETQYF. CDR3 sequence (DNA): TGTGCCAGCAGTTGGCGGATACAAGAGACCCAGTACTTC.

This clone was detected only once. The chain has TRBV5-1 and TRBJ1-2, with 7 bases lining up with TRBD1. The CDR3 loop spans 15 amino acids. The junction had 5 bases not matched to a gene; V was cut back by 3 bases and J by 0 bases. Germline CDR1 SGHRS, CDR2 YFSETQ. The CDR3 bases are TGCGCCAGCAGCTCCAACAGGGGTTCTAACTATGGCTACACCTTC. This encodes CASSSNRGSNYGYTF.

The chain recombines TRBV6-5 with TRBJ1-5, with D perhaps TRBD1 (6 bases). This CDR3 contains 15 residues. The germline gives CDR1 MNHEY, CDR2 SVGAGI. V lost 6 bases to trimming and J lost 5 bases, with 17 bases between them. The CDR3, as DNA: TGTGCCAGCAGGGAAAGAAGGGGGTTCTATCAGCCCCAGCATTTT. It specifies CASRERRGFYQPQHF.

V gene TRBV19 combines with J gene TRBJ1-1; a possible D gene is TRBD1 (5 bases). Trimming took off 6 bases at V and 6 bases at J, with 11 bases between the two ends. The CDR3 is 12 residues long. Germline V lookup: CDR1 LNHDA, CDR2 SQIVND (reference sequence). The DNA for the CDR3 is TGTGCCAGTAGCCCTCGGGGGTCTGAAGCTTTCTTT. Translating it yields CASSPRGSEAFF.

The rearrangement joins TRBV2 to TRBJ1-1; a weak D match, TRBD1 (6 bases). The germline CDR1 and CDR2 sequences are SNHLY and FYNNEI. The CDR3 runs 16 residues. Trimming removed 5 bases at V and 1 base at J, with 17 bases between. The CDR3 bases are TGTGCCAGCAGTCGTAGAACACAGGGTAAGAACACTGAAGCTTTCTTT. Translating it yields CASSRRTQGKNTEAFF.

This clone was seen once. V usage is TRBV6-1 and J usage is TRBJ1-1; 8 nucleotides line up with TRBD1. The CDR3 totals 15 residues. Germline trimming cut 6 bases from V and 1 base from J; bases unmatched to any gene: 7. Germline V gene lookup returns CDR1 MNHNS and CDR2 SASEGT. The CDR3 spells CASSKFGQGNTEAFF. The CDR3 nucleotides are TGTGCCAGCAGCAAATTCGGACAGGGGAACACTGAAGCTTTCTTT.

In its sample, this clone was seen a few times. The gene calls are TRBV6-5 and TRBJ2-7; TRBD1 is a possible D gene (5 bases). Germline V gives CDR1 MNHEY, CDR2 SVGAGI. The ends were cut back, 2 bases at V and 5 bases at J, with 16 bases in the middle. This CDR3 region has 15 residues. In DNA form, the CDR3 reads TGTGCCAGCAGTTACGCCTATCCCTGGGGCCACGAGCAGTACTTC. As protein: CASSYAYPWGHEQYF.